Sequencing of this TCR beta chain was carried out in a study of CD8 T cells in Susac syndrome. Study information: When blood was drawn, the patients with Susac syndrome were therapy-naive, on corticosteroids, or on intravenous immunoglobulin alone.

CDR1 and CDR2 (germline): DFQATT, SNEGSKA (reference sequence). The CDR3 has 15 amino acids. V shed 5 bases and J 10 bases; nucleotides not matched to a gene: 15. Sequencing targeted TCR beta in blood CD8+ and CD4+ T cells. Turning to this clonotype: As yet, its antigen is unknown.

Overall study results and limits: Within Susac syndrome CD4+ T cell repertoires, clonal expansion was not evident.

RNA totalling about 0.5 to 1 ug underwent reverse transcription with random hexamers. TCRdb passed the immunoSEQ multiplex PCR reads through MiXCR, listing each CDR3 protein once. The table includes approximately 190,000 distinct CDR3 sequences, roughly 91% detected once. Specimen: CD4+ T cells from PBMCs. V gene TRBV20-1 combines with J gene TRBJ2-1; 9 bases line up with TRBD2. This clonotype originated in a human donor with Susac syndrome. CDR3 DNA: TGCAGTGCTCCCCGGCGGGCTAGCGGGACTGGGGAGCAGTTCTTC. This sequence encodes CSAPRRASGTGEQFF.